The entry below gives a single TCR beta chain sequence along with its context. The CDR3 is 15 residues long. Germline trimming cut 1 base from V and 4 bases from J; bases unmatched to any gene: 5. Germline V gene lookup returns CDR1 MGHRA and CDR2 YSYEKL. This specimen comes from a study of OX40 agonist ivuxolimab in advanced cancers. Study background: The patients received agonistic anti-OX40 (CD134) antibody ivuxolimab. Patients treated during dose escalation were battling hepatocellular carcinoma, melanoma, renal cell or head and neck cancer.

Method: immunoSEQ multiplex PCR; TCRdb's copy keeps in-frame clones and lacks some. The sample carries about 35,000 clones, about nine tenths recorded once. The sequence was obtained from an adult with an advanced solid tumor such as melanoma, head and neck, liver or kidney cancer. The specimen comprised CD4+ or CD8+ T cells sorted from blood, sampled in a trial of the OX40 agonist ivuxolimab. The chain links TRBV4-1 to TRBJ2-7, with TRBD2 matching over 9 bases. The DNA of the CDR3 is TGCGCCAGCAGCCAAGGTGGGACTAGCCGATACGAGCAGTACTTC. This codes for CASSQGGTSRYEQYF.